The entry that follows covers one T cell receptor (beta chain) sequence. Its antigen remains unidentified. Produced via immunoSEQ multiplex PCR; TCRdb's table is partial and in-frame only. The sample records 95,000 to 130,000 clones, roughly 88% being singletons. These data originate in a study of T cell responses to AZD1222 COVID-19 vaccine. Study details: It was second doses at about 4 or about 12 weeks that were pooled. Study outcomes and limitations: Spike regions recognized by vaccine-associated CD4 TCRs spanned the protein, led by 160-218 and 743-854. In the spike-specific TCR repertoire, nearly half reportedly target unmutated variant regions.

The sample was peripheral blood, taken on day 0 of AZD1222 vaccination. The sequence was obtained from an adult in good health.

The CDR3 protein is CASSRQAYEQYF. The CDR3 nucleotides are TGTGCCAGCAGCCGACAGGCCTACGAGCAGTACTTC. This chain connects TRBV4-2 to TRBJ2-7, with D maybe TRBD1 (6 bases). Per the germline V gene, CDR1 is LGHNA and CDR2 is YNFKEQ. The CDR3 consists of 12 residues. Trimming stripped 4 bases from V and 2 bases from J, with 6 bases between.